This T cell receptor (beta chain) was profiled in a study of CD8 T cells in ankylosing spondylitis. This clonotype was recorded at least ten times. No antigen is known for it. This CDR3 contains 13 residues. Trimming cost V 5 bases and J 2 bases, with 8 bases left between them. Germline-derived CDR1 and CDR2 are SEHNR and FQNEAQ (reference sequence). TCRdb re-derived calls from the 5' RACE reads in MiXCR, one entry per CDR3 protein. The data contain some 240,000 distinct CDR3 sequences, about 7.3% of them singletons. General study results and limits: It appeared that ankylosing spondylitis blood was characterized by a TCR beta motif of eight highly homologous variants.

The specimen sequenced was blood, either unsorted or a sorted T cell fraction (not recorded which). The chain links TRBV7-9 to TRBJ2-3, with D unclear. This TCR derives from a male donor with ankylosing spondylitis. The DNA of the CDR3 is TGTGCCAGCAGCGGTCCCCTCACAGATACGCAGTATTTT. Its protein is CASSGPLTDTQYF.